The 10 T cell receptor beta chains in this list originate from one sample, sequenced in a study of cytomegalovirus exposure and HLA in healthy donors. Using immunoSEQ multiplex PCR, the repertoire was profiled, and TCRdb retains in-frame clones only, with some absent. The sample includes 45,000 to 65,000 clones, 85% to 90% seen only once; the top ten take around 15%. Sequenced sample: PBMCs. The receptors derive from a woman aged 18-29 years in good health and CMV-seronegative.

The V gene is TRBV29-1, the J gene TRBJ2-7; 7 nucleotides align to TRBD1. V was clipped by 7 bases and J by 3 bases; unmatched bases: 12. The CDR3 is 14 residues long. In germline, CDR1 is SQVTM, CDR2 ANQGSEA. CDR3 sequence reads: CSAAPQGKSYEQYF. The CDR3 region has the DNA TGCAGCGCCGCCCCACAGGGGAAAAGCTACGAGCAGTACTTC.

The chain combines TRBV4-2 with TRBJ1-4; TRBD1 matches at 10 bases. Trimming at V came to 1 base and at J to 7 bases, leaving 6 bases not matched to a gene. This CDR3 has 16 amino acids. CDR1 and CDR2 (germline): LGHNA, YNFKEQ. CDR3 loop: CASSQGIDRGREKLFF. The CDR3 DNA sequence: TGTGCCAGCAGCCAAGGAATCGACAGGGGGCGTGAAAAACTGTTTTTT.

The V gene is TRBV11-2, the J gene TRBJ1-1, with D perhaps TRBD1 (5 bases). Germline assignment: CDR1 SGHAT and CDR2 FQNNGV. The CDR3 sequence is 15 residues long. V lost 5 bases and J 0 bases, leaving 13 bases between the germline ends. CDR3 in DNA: TGTGCCAGCAGCAGGGCCCTAGGGGTGAACACTGAAGCTTTCTTT. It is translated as CASSRALGVNTEAFF.

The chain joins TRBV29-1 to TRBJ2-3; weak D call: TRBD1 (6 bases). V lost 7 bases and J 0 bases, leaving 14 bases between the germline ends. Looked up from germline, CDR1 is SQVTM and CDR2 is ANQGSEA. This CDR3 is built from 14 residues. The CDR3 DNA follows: TGCAGCGCCGGACAGCCAACTAGCACAGATACGCAGTATTTT. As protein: CSAGQPTSTDTQYF.

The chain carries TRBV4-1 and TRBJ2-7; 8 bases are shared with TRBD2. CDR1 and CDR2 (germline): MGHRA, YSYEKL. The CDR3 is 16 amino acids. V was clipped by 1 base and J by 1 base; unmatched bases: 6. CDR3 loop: CASSQGGAGGSYEQYF. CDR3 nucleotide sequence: TGCGCCAGCAGCCAAGGTGGGGCGGGGGGATCCTACGAGCAGTACTTC.

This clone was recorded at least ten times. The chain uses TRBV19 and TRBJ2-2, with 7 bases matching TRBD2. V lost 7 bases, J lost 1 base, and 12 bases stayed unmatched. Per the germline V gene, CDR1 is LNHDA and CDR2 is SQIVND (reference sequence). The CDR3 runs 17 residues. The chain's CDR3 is CASTPWGRDMNTGELFF. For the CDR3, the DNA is TGTGCCAGTACCCCATGGGGGAGGGATATGAACACCGGGGAGCTGTTTTTT.

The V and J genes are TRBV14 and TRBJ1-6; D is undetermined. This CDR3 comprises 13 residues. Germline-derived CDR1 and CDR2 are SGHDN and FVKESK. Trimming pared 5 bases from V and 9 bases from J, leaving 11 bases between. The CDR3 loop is CASSLTRGSPLHF. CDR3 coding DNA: TGTGCCAGCAGCTTGACCCGCGGTTCACCCCTCCACTTT. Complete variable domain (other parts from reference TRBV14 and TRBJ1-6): EAGVTQFPSHSVIEKGQTVTLRCDPISGHDNLYWYRRVMGKEIKFLLHFVKESKQDESGMPNNRFLAERTGGTYSTLKVQPAELEDSGVYFCASSLTRGSPLHFGNGTRLTVT.

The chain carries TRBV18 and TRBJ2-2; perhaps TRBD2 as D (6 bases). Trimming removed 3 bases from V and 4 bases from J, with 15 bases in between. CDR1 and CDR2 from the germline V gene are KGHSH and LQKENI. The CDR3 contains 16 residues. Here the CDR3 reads CASSPPWGVRTGELFF. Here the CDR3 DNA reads TGTGCCAGCTCACCCCCCTGGGGGGTTCGCACCGGGGAGCTGTTTTTT.

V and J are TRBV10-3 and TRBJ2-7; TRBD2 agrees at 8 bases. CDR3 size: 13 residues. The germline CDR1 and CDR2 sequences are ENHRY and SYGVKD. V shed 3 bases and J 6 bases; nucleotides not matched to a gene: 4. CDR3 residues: CAISEGTSGEQYF. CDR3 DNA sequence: TGTGCCATCAGTGAAGGAACTAGCGGCGAGCAGTACTTC.

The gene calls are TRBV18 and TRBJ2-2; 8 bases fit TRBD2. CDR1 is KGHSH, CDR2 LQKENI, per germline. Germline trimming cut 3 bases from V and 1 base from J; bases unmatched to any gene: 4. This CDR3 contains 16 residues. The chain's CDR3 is CASSPRTSRNTGELFF. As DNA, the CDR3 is TGTGCCAGCTCACCTAGGACTAGCAGGAACACCGGGGAGCTGTTTTTT.